The next 4 T cell receptor beta chains were all read from a single sample in a study of OX40 agonist ivuxolimab in advanced cancers. Only in-frame clones appear in the TCRdb table, and some are missing; sequencing was by immunoSEQ multiplex PCR. The table records 65,000 to 100,000 clones, about 90% of them present only once. This sample comprised CD4+ or CD8+ T cells sorted from blood, obtained in a trial of the OX40 agonist ivuxolimab. The receptors originated from an adult with an advanced solid tumor such as melanoma, head and neck, liver or kidney cancer.

Concerning this clone: Relative to the germline gene, one junction end is altered; a read error may explain this. The CDR3 is CASSLTRGTLLF. The CDR3 nucleotides read TGTGCCAGCAGTTTAACGCGCGGGACTTTGCTCTTC. The chain is built from TRBV28 and TRBJ2-1; tentative D call: TRBD2 (6 bases). CDR1 MDHEN and CDR2 SYDVKM come from the germline V gene. CDR3 size: 12 residues.

The chain couples TRBV6-5 to TRBJ2-1, with TRBD1 identical over 10 bases. The germline gives CDR1 MNHEY, CDR2 SVGAGI. The CDR3 loop spans 15 amino acids. V lost 6 bases to trimming and J lost 5 bases; unmatched junction nucleotides: 7. DNA for the CDR3: TGTGCCAGCAGACGAACCGGGACAGGGGACAATGAGCAGTTCTTC. Its protein product is CASRRTGTGDNEQFF.

The V and J genes are TRBV29-1 and TRBJ2-1, with 8 bases identical to TRBD2. V lost 6 bases and J lost 3; bases outside the gene matches: 13. The length of the CDR3 is 16 residues. Germline lookup yields CDR1 SQVTM and CDR2 ANQGSEA. CDR3 protein: CSVLQRESSLYNEQFF. In DNA form, the CDR3 reads TGCAGCGTGCTTCAGCGGGAGAGCTCGCTCTACAATGAGCAGTTCTTC.

V usage is TRBV6-6 and J usage is TRBJ2-5; D gene unclear. CDR3 size: 16 residues. V was shortened by 1 base and J by 2 bases, with 14 bases between the two germline ends. CDR1 and CDR2 (germline): MNHNY, SVGAGI (reference sequence). The CDR3 DNA reads TGTGCCAGCAGTTACTGGGGTTTCGAAGGACAAGAGACCCAGTACTTC. As protein: CASSYWGFEGQETQYF.